There are a few counts of the clone carrying this TCR beta chain. This specimen comes from a study of blood T cell repertoires in COVID-19. Background on the study: The United States, Italy and Spain provided the acute and convalescent COVID-19 samples. From T cells, B-cell-depleted T cells, or PBMCs came the material, which was cDNA or gDNA.

The CDR3 runs to 12 residues. V dropped 2 bases and J dropped 8 bases, with 6 bases sitting between them. Germline CDR1 and CDR2: MNHNY and SVGAGI (reference sequence). Authors' data handling: Estimation of nucleated cell counts was performed using reference gene primer amplification. The assay was immunoSEQ multiplex PCR, and TCRdb's table has in-frame clones only and misses some. That table gives V, J and clone size, and the DNA gave D and trimming. The sample shows a few hundred thousand clones, 65% to 85% of them seen only once. The rearrangement joins TRBV6-6 to TRBJ2-2, with D hard to call. The sample comprised peripheral blood. This clonotype was obtained from a woman aged 25 to 39 with COVID-19, enrolled during active disease. CDR3 in DNA: TGTGCCAGCAGTTACCAGTGGGGGGAGCTGTTTTTT. Amino acid sequence: CASSYQWGELFF.